The subject of this entry is one T cell receptor (beta chain). Antigen specificity is unknown. Only in-frame clones appear in the TCRdb table, and some are missing; sequencing was by immunoSEQ multiplex PCR. The profile shows about 88,000 clones, more than 70% of them singletons. This sample was included in a study of OX40 agonist ivuxolimab in advanced cancers. Study results and limitations: Both CD4+ and CD8+ T cell populations in blood had undergone clonal expansion by week 6 at 0.1 to 3.0 mg/kg. Certain nonresponding patients likewise had low normalized T-cell clonal expansion.

Patients were ruled out by autoimmune disease history or systemic immunosuppression. From germline, CDR1 is MNHNS and CDR2 SASEGT. V lost 6 bases and J 4 bases, leaving 7 bases between the germline ends. The CDR3 contains 12 residues. This sequence joins TRBV6-1 and TRBJ1-3; D remains unclear. Sequencing was performed on CD4+ or CD8+ T cells sorted from blood, taken in a trial of the OX40 agonist ivuxolimab. The sequence was collected from an adult with an advanced solid tumor such as melanoma, head and neck, liver or kidney cancer. CDR3 sequence: CASSQYGNTIYF. DNA of the CDR3: TGTGCCAGCAGCCAGTACGGAAACACCATATATTTT.